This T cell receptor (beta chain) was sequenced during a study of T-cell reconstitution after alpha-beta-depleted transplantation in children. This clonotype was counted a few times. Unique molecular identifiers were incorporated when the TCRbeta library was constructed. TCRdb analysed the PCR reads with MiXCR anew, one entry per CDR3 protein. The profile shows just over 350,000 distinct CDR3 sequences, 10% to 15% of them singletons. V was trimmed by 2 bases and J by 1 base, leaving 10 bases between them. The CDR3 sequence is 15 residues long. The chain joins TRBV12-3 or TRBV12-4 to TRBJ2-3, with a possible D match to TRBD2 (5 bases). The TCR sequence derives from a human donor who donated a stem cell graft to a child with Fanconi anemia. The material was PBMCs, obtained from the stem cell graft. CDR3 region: CASSLTEEGTDTQYF. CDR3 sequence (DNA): TGTGCCAGCAGTTTAACGGAGGAGGGCACAGATACGCAGTATTTT.